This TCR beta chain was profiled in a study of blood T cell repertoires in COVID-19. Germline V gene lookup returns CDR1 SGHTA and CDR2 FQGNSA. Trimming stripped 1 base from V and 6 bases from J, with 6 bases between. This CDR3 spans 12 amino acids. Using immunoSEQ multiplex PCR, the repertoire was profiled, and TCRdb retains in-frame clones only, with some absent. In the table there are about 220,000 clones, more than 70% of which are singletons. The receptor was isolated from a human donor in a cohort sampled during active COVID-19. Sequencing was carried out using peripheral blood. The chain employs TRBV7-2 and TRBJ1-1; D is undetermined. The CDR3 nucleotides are TGTGCCAGCAGCTTAGTCTTCCCTGAAGCTTTCTTT. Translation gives CASSLVFPEAFF.